This TCR beta chain was identified in a study of beta chain features in type 1 diabetes. Naive, central memory, regulatory and stem cell-like memory cells within the CD4+ compartment were sorted using CD45RO/CCR7/CD25/CD127/CD95/CD27. Purities over 95% were achieved in all sorted populations. The table lists this clone with a few counts. Antigen unknown. Points from the study as a whole: All four CD4+ subsets of Type 1 diabetes patients contained TCRB CDR3s that were moderately but significantly shorter. The similarity of naive, central memory and Treg TCRB repertoires appeared greater among patients than among healthy donors.

V was trimmed by 4 bases and J by 0 bases, leaving 16 bases between them. The V gene's germline CDR1 is SNHLY and CDR2 FYNNEI. The CDR3 has 16 residues. Every bit of the isolated RNA underwent reverse transcription, so sequencing read expressed TCRB transcripts. TCRdb's copy holds only in-frame clones and misses some; the assay was immunoSEQ multiplex PCR. The table records 810,000 or so clones, 15% to 20% of them present only once. This receptor was identified in a woman younger than 35 in good health. The sample comprised naive CD4+ T cells from blood. The rearrangement links TRBV2 to TRBJ2-7; weak D call: TRBD1 (6 bases). The CDR3 nucleotides read TGTGCCAGCAGTGTAGGGCGCGACAGGTCCTCCTACGAGCAGTACTTC. It encodes CASSVGRDRSSYEQYF.